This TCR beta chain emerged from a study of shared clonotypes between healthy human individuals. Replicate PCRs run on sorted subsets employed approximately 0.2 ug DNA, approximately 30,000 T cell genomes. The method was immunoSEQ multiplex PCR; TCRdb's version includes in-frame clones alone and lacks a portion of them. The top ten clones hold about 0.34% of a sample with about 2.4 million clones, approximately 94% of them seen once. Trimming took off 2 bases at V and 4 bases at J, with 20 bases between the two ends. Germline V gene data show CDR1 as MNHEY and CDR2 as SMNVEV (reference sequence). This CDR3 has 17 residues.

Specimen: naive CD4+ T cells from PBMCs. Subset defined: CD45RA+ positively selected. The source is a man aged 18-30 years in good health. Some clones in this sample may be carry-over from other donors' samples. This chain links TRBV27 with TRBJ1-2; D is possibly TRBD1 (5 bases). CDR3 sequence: CASSLRGPSNIGYGYTF. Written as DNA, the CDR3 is TGTGCCAGCAGTTTACGGGGCCCCTCAAATATTGGCTATGGCTACACCTTC.